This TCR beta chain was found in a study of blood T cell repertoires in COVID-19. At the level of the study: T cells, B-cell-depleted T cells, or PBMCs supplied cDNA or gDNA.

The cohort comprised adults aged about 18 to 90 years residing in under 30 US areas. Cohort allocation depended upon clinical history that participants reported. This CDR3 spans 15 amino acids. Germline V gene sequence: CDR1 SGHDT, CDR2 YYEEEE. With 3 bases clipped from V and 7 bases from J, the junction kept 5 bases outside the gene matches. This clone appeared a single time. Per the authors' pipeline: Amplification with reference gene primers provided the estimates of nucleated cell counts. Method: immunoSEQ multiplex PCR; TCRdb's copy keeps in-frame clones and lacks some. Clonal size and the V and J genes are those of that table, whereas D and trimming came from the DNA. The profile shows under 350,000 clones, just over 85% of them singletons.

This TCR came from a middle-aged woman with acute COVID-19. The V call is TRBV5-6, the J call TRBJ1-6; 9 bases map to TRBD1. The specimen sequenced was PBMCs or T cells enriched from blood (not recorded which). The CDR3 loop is CASSWWDRVNSPLHF. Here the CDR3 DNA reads TGTGCCAGCAGCTGGTGGGACAGGGTCAATTCACCCCTCCACTTT.